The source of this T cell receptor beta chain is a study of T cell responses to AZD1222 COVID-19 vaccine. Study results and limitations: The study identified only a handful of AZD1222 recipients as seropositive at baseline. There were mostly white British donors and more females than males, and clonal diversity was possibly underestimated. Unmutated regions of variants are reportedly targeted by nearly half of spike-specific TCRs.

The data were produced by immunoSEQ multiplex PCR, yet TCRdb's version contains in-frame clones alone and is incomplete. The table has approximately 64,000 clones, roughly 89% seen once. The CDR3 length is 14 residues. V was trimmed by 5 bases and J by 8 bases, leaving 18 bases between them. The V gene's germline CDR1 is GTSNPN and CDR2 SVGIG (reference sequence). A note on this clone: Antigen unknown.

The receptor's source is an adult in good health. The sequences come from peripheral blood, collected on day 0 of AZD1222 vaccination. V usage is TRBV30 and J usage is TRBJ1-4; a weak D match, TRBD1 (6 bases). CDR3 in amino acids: CAWGWMGGREKLFF. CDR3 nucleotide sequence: TGTGCCTGGGGGTGGATGGGGGGCCGGGAAAAACTGTTTTTT.